This T cell receptor (beta chain) was recorded in a study of PD-L1 blockade in urothelial cancer. In germline, CDR1 is SGHRS, CDR2 YFSETQ. The CDR3 has 18 residues. Trimming cost V 0 bases and J 0 bases, with 16 bases left between them. Samples spanned pretreatment and treatment, with 1 to 8 time points per patient. The method was immunoSEQ multiplex PCR; TCRdb's version includes in-frame clones alone and lacks a portion of them. The repertoire consists of 15,000 to 20,000 clones, with around 90% occurring once and the leading ten covering just under 6%. Study results and caveats: Greater 3-week expansion of tumor-associated blood clones was recorded for durable-benefit patients.

Worth noting for this clone: Its antigen is as yet unknown.

Specimen: PBMCs, collected around atezolizumab (anti-PD-L1) treatment. The J gene is TRBJ2-4, the V gene TRBV5-1; TRBD1 is a possible D gene (5 bases). The clonotype was recovered from a man aged 50 or older with urothelial cancer. Here the CDR3 DNA reads TGCGCCAGCAGCTTGGAGGGGTTGAGAGCACTAGCCAAAAACATTCAGTACTTC. Its protein is CASSLEGLRALAKNIQYF.